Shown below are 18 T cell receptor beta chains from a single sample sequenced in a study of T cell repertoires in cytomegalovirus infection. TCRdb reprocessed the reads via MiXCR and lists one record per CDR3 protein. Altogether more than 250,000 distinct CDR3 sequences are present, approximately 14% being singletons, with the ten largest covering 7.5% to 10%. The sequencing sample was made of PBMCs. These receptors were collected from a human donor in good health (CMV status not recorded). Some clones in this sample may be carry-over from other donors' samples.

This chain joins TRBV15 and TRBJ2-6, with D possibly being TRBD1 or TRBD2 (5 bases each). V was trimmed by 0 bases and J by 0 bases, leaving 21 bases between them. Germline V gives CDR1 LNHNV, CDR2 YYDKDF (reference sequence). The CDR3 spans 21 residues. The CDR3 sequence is CATSRDFLRGLHTSGANVLTF. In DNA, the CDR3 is TGTGCCACCAGCAGAGATTTCCTACGGGGCCTCCACACCTCTGGGGCCAACGTCCTGACTTTC.

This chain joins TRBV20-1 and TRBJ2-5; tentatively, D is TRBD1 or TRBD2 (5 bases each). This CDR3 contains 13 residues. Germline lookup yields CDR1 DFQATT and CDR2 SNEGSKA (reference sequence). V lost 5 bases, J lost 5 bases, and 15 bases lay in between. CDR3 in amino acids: CSAHTGTQETQYF. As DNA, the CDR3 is TGCAGTGCTCACACCGGGACCCAGGAGACCCAGTACTTC.

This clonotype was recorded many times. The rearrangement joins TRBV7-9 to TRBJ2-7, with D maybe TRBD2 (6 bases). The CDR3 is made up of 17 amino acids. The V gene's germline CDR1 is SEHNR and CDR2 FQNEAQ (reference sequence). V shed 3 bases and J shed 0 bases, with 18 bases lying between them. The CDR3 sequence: CASSFSGLGGISYEQYF. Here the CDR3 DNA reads TGTGCCAGCAGCTTTTCAGGTCTAGGCGGGATCTCCTACGAGCAGTACTTC.

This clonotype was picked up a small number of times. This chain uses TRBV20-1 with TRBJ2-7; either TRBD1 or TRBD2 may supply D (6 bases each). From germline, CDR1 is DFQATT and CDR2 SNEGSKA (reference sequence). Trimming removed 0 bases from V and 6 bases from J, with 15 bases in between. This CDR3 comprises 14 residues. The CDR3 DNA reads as TGCAGTGCTAGAGATCCGGGAGTAGGGGGCGAGCAGTACTTC. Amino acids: CSARDPGVGGEQYF.

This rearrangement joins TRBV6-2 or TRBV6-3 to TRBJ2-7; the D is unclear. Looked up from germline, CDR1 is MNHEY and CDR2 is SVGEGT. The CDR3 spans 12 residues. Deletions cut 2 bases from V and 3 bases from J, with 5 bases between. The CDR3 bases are TGTGCCAGCAGTTACCCGCGCTACGAGCAGTACTTC. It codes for CASSYPRYEQYF.

The CDR3 loop reads CASSLGQGPGEQYF. CDR3 nucleotides: TGTGCCAGCAGCTTGGGGCAGGGCCCCGGGGAGCAGTACTTC. The chain employs TRBV5-4 and TRBJ2-7, with D tentatively TRBD1 (5 bases). Trimming pared 0 bases from V and 7 bases from J, leaving 14 bases between. This CDR3 contains 14 residues. The germline V gene has CDR1 SGHNT and CDR2 YYREEE (reference sequence).

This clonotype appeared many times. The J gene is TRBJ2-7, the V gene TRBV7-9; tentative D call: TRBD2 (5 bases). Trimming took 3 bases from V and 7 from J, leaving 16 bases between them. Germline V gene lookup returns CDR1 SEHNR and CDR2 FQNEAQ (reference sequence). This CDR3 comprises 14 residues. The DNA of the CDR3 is TGTGCCAGCAGCTTCACCATCCCCGGCGGGGAGCAGTACTTC. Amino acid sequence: CASSFTIPGGEQYF. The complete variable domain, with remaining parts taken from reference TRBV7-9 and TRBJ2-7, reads DTGVSQNPRHKITKRGQNVTFRCDPISEHNRLYWYRQTLGQGPEFLTYFQNEAQLEKSRLLSDRFSAERPKGSFSTLEIQRTEQGDSAMYLCASSFTIPGGEQYFGPGTRLTVT.

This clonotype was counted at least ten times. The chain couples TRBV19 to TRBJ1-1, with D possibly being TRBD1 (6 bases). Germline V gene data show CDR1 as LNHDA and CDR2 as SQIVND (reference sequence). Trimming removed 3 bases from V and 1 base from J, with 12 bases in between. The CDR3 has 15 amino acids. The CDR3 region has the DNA TGTGCCAGTAGTATCGGGGGCCTTGGGAACACTGAAGCTTTCTTT. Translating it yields CASSIGGLGNTEAFF.

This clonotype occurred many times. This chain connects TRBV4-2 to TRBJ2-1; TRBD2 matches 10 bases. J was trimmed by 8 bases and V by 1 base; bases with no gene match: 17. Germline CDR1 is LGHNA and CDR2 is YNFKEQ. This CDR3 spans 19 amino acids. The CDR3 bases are TGTGCCAGCAGCCAAGTAATAGCGGGGGGCCCTTTCCGGGCGGATGAGCAGTTCTTC. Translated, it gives CASSQVIAGGPFRADEQFF.

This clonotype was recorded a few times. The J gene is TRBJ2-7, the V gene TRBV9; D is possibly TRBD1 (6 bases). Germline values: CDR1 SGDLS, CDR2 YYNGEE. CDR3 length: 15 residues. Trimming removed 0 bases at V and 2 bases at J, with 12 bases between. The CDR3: CASSVAQGPPYEQYF. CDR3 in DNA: TGTGCCAGCAGCGTAGCCCAGGGGCCTCCCTACGAGCAGTACTTC.

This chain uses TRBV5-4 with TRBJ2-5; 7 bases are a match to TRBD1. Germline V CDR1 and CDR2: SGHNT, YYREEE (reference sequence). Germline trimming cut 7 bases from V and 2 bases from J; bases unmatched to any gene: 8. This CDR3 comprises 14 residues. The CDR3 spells CASGLQGKQETQYF. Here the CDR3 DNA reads TGTGCCAGCGGCCTACAGGGGAAACAAGAGACCCAGTACTTC.

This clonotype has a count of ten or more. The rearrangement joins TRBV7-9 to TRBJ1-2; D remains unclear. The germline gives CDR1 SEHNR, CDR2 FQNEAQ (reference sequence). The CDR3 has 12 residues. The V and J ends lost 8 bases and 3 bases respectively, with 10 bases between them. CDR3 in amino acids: CASSAGDYGYTF. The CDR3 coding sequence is TGTGCCAGCTCGGCAGGAGACTATGGCTACACCTTC.

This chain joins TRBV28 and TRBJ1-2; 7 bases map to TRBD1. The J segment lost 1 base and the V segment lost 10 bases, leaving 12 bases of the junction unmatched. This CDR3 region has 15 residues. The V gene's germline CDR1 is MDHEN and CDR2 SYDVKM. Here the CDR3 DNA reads TGTGCCACGGGAACAGGGGCGAATAATAACTATGGCTACACCTTC. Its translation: CATGTGANNNYGYTF.

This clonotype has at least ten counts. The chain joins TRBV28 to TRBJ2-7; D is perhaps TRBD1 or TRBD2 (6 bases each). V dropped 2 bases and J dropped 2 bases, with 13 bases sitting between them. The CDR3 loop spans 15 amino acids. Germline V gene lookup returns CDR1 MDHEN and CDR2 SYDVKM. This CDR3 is CASSLGARGPYEQYF. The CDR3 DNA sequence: TGTGCCAGCAGTTTAGGGGCTCGGGGGCCCTACGAGCAGTACTTC.

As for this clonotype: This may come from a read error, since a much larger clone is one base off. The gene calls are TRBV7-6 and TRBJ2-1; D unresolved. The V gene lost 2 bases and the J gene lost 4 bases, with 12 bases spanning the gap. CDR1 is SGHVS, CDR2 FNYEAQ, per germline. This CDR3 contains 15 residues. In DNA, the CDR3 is TGTGCCAGCAGCTTATTGAACTCCCCTTACAATGAGCAGTTCTTC. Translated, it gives CASSLLNSPYNEQFF.

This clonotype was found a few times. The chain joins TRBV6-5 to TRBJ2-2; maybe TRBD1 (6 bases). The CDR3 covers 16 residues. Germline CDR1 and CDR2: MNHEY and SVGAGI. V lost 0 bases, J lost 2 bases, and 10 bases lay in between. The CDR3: CASSYSSQGNTGELFF. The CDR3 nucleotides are TGTGCCAGCAGTTACTCGTCACAGGGCAACACCGGGGAGCTGTTTTTT.

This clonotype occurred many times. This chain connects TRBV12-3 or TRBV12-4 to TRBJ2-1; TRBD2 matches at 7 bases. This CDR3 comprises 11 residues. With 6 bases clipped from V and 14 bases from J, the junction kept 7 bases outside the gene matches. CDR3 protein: CASSLGLDKFF. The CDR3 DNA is TGTGCCAGCAGCCTAGGACTAGATAAGTTCTTC.

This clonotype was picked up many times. In DNA form, the CDR3 reads TGTGCCAGCAGTTTTGGGACTAGCGGGAGAGTTGGCCTAACCTACAATGAGCAGTTCTTC. Protein sequence: CASSFGTSGRVGLTYNEQFF. The V gene is TRBV28, the J gene TRBJ2-1; 14 bases agree with TRBD2. V was clipped by 3 bases and J by 2 bases; unmatched bases: 12. The CDR3 extends over 20 amino acids. Germline V lookup: CDR1 MDHEN, CDR2 SYDVKM. Drawing the rest from reference TRBV28 and TRBJ2-1, the complete variable domain is DVKVTQSSRYLVKRTGEKVFLECVQDMDHENMFWYRQDPGLGLRLIYFSYDVKMKEKGDIPEGYSVSREKKERFSLILESASTNQTSMYLCASSFGTSGRVGLTYNEQFFGPGTRLTVL.